This entry lists 25 T cell receptor beta chains sequenced from one sample in a study of CD8+CD57+ T cells in acquired aplastic anemia. Genomic DNA templated the TCR beta VDJ and CDR3 profiling. Via MiXCR, TCRdb re-called the reads, giving one row per CDR3 protein. The repertoire holds 35,000 to 45,000 distinct CDR3 sequences, with 65% to 70% as singletons. The sequencing input was sorted CD4+, CD8+, or CD8+CD57+ T cells (not recorded which) from PBMCs. The receptors here all came from a human donor in good health, serving as a control.

The chain couples TRBV6-1 to TRBJ2-5; possibly TRBD1 or TRBD2 for D (5 bases each). The V gene's germline CDR1 is MNHNS and CDR2 SASEGT. The V end lost 2 bases, the J end lost 4 bases, and 14 bases lay between the germline ends. The CDR3 is 15 amino acids. CDR3 loop: CASSERTARGETQYF. The CDR3 DNA is TGTGCCAGCAGTGAAAGGACGGCGAGGGGAGAGACCCAGTACTTC.

The CDR3 bases are TGTGCCAGCAGCCTTGGCAACGGGGGCTGGTCAGATACGCAGTATTTT. This gives the protein CASSLGNGGWSDTQYF. V gene TRBV11-2 combines with J gene TRBJ2-3; D is perhaps TRBD1 or TRBD2 (6 bases each). CDR1 and CDR2 from the germline V gene are SGHAT and FQNNGV. The CDR3 extends over 16 amino acids. V lost 5 bases, J lost 4 bases, and 19 bases lay in between.

This chain uses TRBV20-1 with TRBJ1-1, with D perhaps TRBD1 (5 bases). Looked up from germline, CDR1 is DFQATT and CDR2 is SNEGSKA (reference sequence). The CDR3 is 15 residues long. Trimming left V 5 bases short and J 1 base short, with 17 bases between. In nucleotides, the CDR3 is TGCAGTGCTGACGAACGGGGCCGGGGGAACACTGAAGCTTTCTTT. This codes for CSADERGRGNTEAFF.

This CDR3 is CSAVAGGQFF. The CDR3 DNA reads as TGCAGCGCCGTGGCGGGGGGGCAGTTCTTC. The chain employs TRBV29-1 and TRBJ2-1; 8 positions match TRBD2. The germline gives CDR1 SQVTM, CDR2 ANQGSEA. Losses at the gene ends were 7 bases for V and 12 bases for J; bases not matched to a gene: 5. This CDR3 is 10 amino acids long.

The CDR3 sequence: CASSRPDEQYF. The DNA for the CDR3 is TGTGCCAGCAGCCGCCCCGACGAGCAGTACTTC. The V call is TRBV7-2, the J call TRBJ2-7, with D uncertain. The CDR3 length is 11 residues. V lost 5 bases and J lost 5, with 7 bases in between. Per the germline V gene, CDR1 is SGHTA and CDR2 is FQGNSA. Using reference TRBV7-2 and TRBJ2-7 for the parts outside the CDR3, the full variable domain is GAGVSQSPSNKVTEKGKDVELRCDPISGHTALYWYRQSLGQGLEFLIYFQGNSAPDKSGLPSDRFSAERTGGSVSTLTIQRTQQEDSAVYLCASSRPDEQYFGPGTRLTVT.

The V gene is TRBV2, the J gene TRBJ2-5; D may be TRBD1 (6 bases). The ends were cut back, 3 bases at V and 2 bases at J, with 7 bases in the middle. Germline V gene lookup returns CDR1 SNHLY and CDR2 FYNNEI. There are 13 residues in the CDR3. CDR3 DNA sequence: TGTGCCAGCAGTGAGGACAGTCAAGAGACCCAGTACTTC. It specifies CASSEDSQETQYF. Looking up the rest from reference TRBV2 and TRBJ2-5 gives the full variable domain: EPEVTQTPSHQVTQMGQEVILRCVPISNHLYFYWYRQILGQKVEFLVSFYNNEISEKSEIFDDQFSVERPDGSNFTLKIRSTKLEDSAMYFCASSEDSQETQYFGPGTRLLVL.

The chain recombines TRBV7-6 with TRBJ2-7; D is possibly TRBD1 (6 bases). Germline CDR1 reads SGHVS; CDR2 reads FNYEAQ. Trimming took off 2 bases at V and 5 bases at J, with 7 bases between the two ends. The CDR3 totals 12 residues. The CDR3 loop is CASSLQGHEQYF. CDR3 bases: TGTGCCAGCAGCTTACAGGGGCACGAGCAGTACTTC.

By frequency in the sample, this clonotype is medium-sized. The rearrangement uses TRBV10-3 and TRBJ1-4; D is unresolved. Germline CDR1 ENHRY, CDR2 SYGVKD. CDR3 length: 15 amino acids. Trimming cost V 0 bases and J 0 bases, with 5 bases left between them. The CDR3 loop is CAISESGTTNEKLFF. The CDR3, as DNA: TGTGCCATCAGTGAGTCGGGGACAACTAATGAAAAACTGTTTTTT.

The chain couples TRBV20-1 to TRBJ2-7; D call uncertain. V was trimmed by 3 bases and J by 2 bases, leaving 11 bases between them. This CDR3 is 13 amino acids long. Germline loops: CDR1 DFQATT, CDR2 SNEGSKA (reference sequence). CDR3: CSASAHGTYEQYF. CDR3 nucleotide sequence: TGCAGTGCTAGTGCACATGGGACCTACGAGCAGTACTTC.

This chain uses TRBV10-3 with TRBJ2-1; 12 bases line up with TRBD2. This CDR3 spans 17 amino acids. Trimming took 3 bases from V and 4 from J; bases not matched to a gene: 7. Germline V gene data show CDR1 as ENHRY and CDR2 as SYGVKD. The CDR3 region is CAISDSSGLAGYNEQFF. In nucleotides, the CDR3 is TGTGCCATCAGTGATTCTAGTGGACTAGCGGGGTACAATGAGCAGTTCTTC.

In its sample, this clonotype ranks as medium-sized (0.01 to 0.1%). This chain uses TRBV6-1 with TRBJ2-6; the D gene could be TRBD1 or TRBD2 (6 bases each). This CDR3 has 16 residues. Trimming cost V 2 bases and J 3 bases, with 11 bases left between them. Germline values: CDR1 MNHNS, CDR2 SASEGT. In nucleotides, the CDR3 is TGTGCCAGCAGTGAATTAGGGGGAGGTGGGGCCAACGTCCTGACTTTC. Translating gives CASSELGGGGANVLTF.

The V and J genes are TRBV25-1 and TRBJ1-2; 9 bases match TRBD1. J lost 0 bases, V lost 4 bases, and 3 bases had no gene match. CDR1 MGHDK and CDR2 SYGVNS come from the germline V gene. The CDR3 contains 15 residues. The CDR3 protein is CASSVGTGPNYGYTF. The CDR3 DNA sequence: TGTGCCAGCAGTGTGGGGACAGGGCCTAACTATGGCTACACCTTC.

In DNA form, the CDR3 reads TGTGCCAGCAGCCAAGAGGCCGAGACTAGCTCCTACGAGCAGTACTTC. It is translated as CASSQEAETSSYEQYF. This chain joins TRBV3-1 and TRBJ2-7; tentative D call: TRBD2 (6 bases). This CDR3 comprises 16 residues. V dropped 0 bases and J dropped 0 bases, with 12 bases sitting between them. CDR1 and CDR2 (germline): LGHDT, YNNKEL (reference sequence).

V is TRBV10-3 and J is TRBJ1-2, with a tentative D call TRBD1 (6 bases). CDR3 length: 13 residues. Trimming took 8 bases from V and 0 from J, leaving 10 bases between them. Germline lookup yields CDR1 ENHRY and CDR2 SYGVKD. The CDR3 DNA sequence: TGTGCCATCGCAGGGGAAACTAACTATGGCTACACCTTC. Its protein is CAIAGETNYGYTF.

The chain is built from TRBV19 and TRBJ2-5; TRBD1 matches at 9 bases. CDR3 size: 15 residues. The germline V gene has CDR1 LNHDA and CDR2 SQIVND (reference sequence). V lost 9 bases, J lost 0 bases, and 8 bases stayed unmatched. The CDR3 loop is CASSGRDRDQETQYF. Written as DNA, the CDR3 is TGTGCCAGCAGCGGCCGGGACAGGGACCAAGAGACCCAGTACTTC.

The chain has TRBV9 and TRBJ2-7; 10 bases are shared with TRBD1. Germline V CDR1 and CDR2: SGDLS, YYNGEE. There are 15 residues in the CDR3. Losses at the gene ends were 0 bases for V and 4 bases for J; bases not matched to a gene: 4. Here the CDR3 reads CASSVATGQGYEQYF. The CDR3 region has the DNA TGTGCCAGCAGCGTAGCTACGGGACAGGGGTACGAGCAGTACTTC.

This clonotype appeared a single time. In nucleotides, the CDR3 is TGTGCCAGTAGTATACAGCGGGGGGCCGAGACCCAGTACTTC. It translates to CASSIQRGAETQYF. The chain links TRBV19 to TRBJ2-5; TRBD2 matches at 9 bases. CDR3 length equals 14 residues. Trimming took 2 bases from V and 5 from J; bases not matched to a gene: 3. CDR1 is LNHDA and CDR2 is SQIVND in the germline V gene (reference sequence).

The chain has TRBV24-1 and TRBJ2-7; D is unclear. The CDR3 consists of 10 residues. Germline CDR1 KGHDR, CDR2 SFDVKD. V was shortened by 4 bases and J by 5 bases, with 2 bases between the two germline ends. The CDR3 spells CATSEHEQYF. CDR3 sequence (DNA): TGTGCCACCAGTGAACACGAGCAGTACTTC.

V gene TRBV10-3 combines with J gene TRBJ1-2; TRBD1 agrees at 7 bases. V was clipped by 10 bases and J by 5 bases; unmatched bases: 10. CDR1 and CDR2 (germline): ENHRY, SYGVKD. The CDR3 is made up of 13 amino acids. The CDR3 here is CASRRDSSYGYTF. In nucleotides, the CDR3 is TGTGCCAGCAGGAGGGACAGCTCTTATGGCTACACCTTC.

This clonotype showed up just a few times. The chain couples TRBV7-8 to TRBJ2-7; weak D call: TRBD1 (6 bases). This CDR3 has 14 residues. Germline lookup yields CDR1 SGHVS and CDR2 FQNEAQ. V lost 5 bases and J 1 base, leaving 12 bases between the germline ends. CDR3 residues: CASSQTGSSYEQYF. The CDR3 bases are TGTGCCAGCAGCCAGACAGGTTCGTCCTACGAGCAGTACTTC.

The V gene is TRBV7-2, the J gene TRBJ2-7; no clear D gene. Trimming cost V 5 bases and J 1 base, with 15 bases left between them. The CDR3 contains 15 residues. Germline V gene lookup returns CDR1 SGHTA and CDR2 FQGNSA. The DNA of the CDR3 is TGTGCCAGCAGCCCTTCCGACACCGTATCCTACGAGCAGTACTTC. Encoded protein: CASSPSDTVSYEQYF.

The rearrangement links TRBV2 to TRBJ2-6; D remains ambiguous. In germline, CDR1 is SNHLY, CDR2 FYNNEI. The CDR3 runs 13 residues. Trimming pared 4 bases from V and 4 bases from J, leaving 5 bases between. CDR3 DNA sequence: TGTGCCAGCAGTGGTTCCGGGGCCAACGTCCTGACTTTC. This encodes CASSGSGANVLTF.

This clonotype was counted ten times or more. The chain couples TRBV6-2 or TRBV6-3 to TRBJ1-1; 7 positions agree with TRBD1. CDR1 and CDR2 from the germline V gene are MNHEY and SVGEGT. Unmatched junction bases numbered 6, after V lost 3 bases and J lost 2 bases. The CDR3 spans 15 residues. DNA for the CDR3: TGTGCCAGCAGTTATCCCTGGGACAGAAACACTGAAGCTTTCTTT. Its protein product is CASSYPWDRNTEAFF.

The chain joins TRBV24-1 to TRBJ2-3, with D unclear. Germline CDR1 KGHDR, CDR2 SFDVKD. V shed 0 bases and J shed 4 bases, with 1 base lying between them. This CDR3 spans 12 amino acids. For the CDR3, the DNA is TGTGCCACCAGTGATTTGTCAGATACGCAGTATTTT. Translated: CATSDLSDTQYF.

This clonotype appeared a few times. V gene TRBV20-1 combines with J gene TRBJ2-7, with no clear D. Trimming stripped 4 bases from V and 0 bases from J, with 7 bases between. Germline CDR1 is DFQATT and CDR2 is SNEGSKA (reference sequence). CDR3 length equals 12 residues. CDR3: CSATTSSYEQYF. CDR3 DNA: TGCAGTGCTACCACGTCCTCCTACGAGCAGTACTTC.